The clone carrying this T cell receptor (beta chain) was observed at least ten times. The antigen remains unidentified. Thyroid ultrasound, orbital computed tomography, clinical symptoms, and serum thyroxine and TRAb underpinned diagnoses. These data belong to a study of T cells in Graves' hyperthyroidism and ophthalmopathy. Study observations and caveats: Ophthalmopathy onset followed model prediction by a median approximately 6.2 months. By a 13 V-J model, ophthalmopathy was set apart from stable hyperthyroidism. Among thyroid clonotypes expanded above 0.001, most also appeared in blood.

Regions amplified from RNA transcripts were the TCR beta CDR3 regions. The TCR CDR3 first-round RT-PCR relied on the HTBI primer set. TCRdb independently ran MiXCR on the multiplex PCR reads; one entry per CDR3 protein. The sample shows approximately 200,000 distinct CDR3 sequences, around 18% of them seen only once. This clonotype was sampled from a man aged 35 to 55 with Graves' hyperthyroidism. Material: blood.

The DNA for the CDR3 is TGCGCCAGCAGCTTGGGGGTAGCGGGGGTTTACGAGCAGTACTTC. Residues: CASSLGVAGVYEQYF. The V call is TRBV5-1, the J call TRBJ2-7, with TRBD2 matching 9 bases. The V gene's germline CDR1 is SGHRS and CDR2 YFSETQ. V shed 0 bases, J shed 4 bases, and the junction held 5 bases outside the gene matches. The CDR3 is 15 amino acids.